These 7 T cell receptor beta chains were sequenced from one sample in a study of response to subunit inactivated influenza vaccine listed by TCRdb under 2018. Libraries were made using RT-PCR. These reads were obtained on an Illumina HiSeq 2500. The raw public data were reprocessed by TCRdb itself: fastp quality trimming at Q25, MiXCR clonotype calling, in-frame beta chains only. Each CDR3 protein gets just one entry, which takes the most common genes and DNA from the rows behind it. The sample includes over 750,000 distinct CDR3 sequences, with over 20% observed a single time. Of the sample, roughly a tenth is held by the ten largest clones. The sample consisted of PBMCs from blood, taken 4 to 6 days after vaccination. These receptors were collected from a man between 50 and 59 years old who received an inactivated influenza vaccine. Donor details come from another sample of the same person, matched by shared clones.

This clonotype was found many times. This chain links TRBV4-3 with TRBJ1-2; tentatively, D is TRBD1 (5 bases). The CDR3 covers 16 residues. The V gene lost 4 bases and the J gene lost 0 bases, with 15 bases spanning the gap. Looked up from germline, CDR1 is LGHNA and CDR2 is YSLEER. CDR3 protein: CASSLKGRHSNYGYTF. CDR3 coding DNA: TGCGCCAGCAGCCTTAAGGGGAGGCACTCTAACTATGGCTACACCTTC.

V gene TRBV28 combines with J gene TRBJ2-5; 9 nucleotides agree with TRBD1. Trimming cost V 1 base and J 1 base; bases outside gene matches: 4. The CDR3 contains 16 residues. Germline values: CDR1 MDHEN, CDR2 SYDVKM. The CDR3 DNA reads TGTGCCAGCAGTTTATTTGGGACAGGGTCCCAAGAGACCCAGTACTTC. As protein: CASSLFGTGSQETQYF.

The chain recombines TRBV6-2 or TRBV6-3 with TRBJ2-1; the D call may be TRBD1 or TRBD2 (6 bases each). The germline V gene has CDR1 MNHEY and CDR2 SVGEGT. V shed 6 bases and J shed 8 bases, with 14 bases lying between them. The CDR3 spans 13 residues. In DNA, the CDR3 is TGTGCCAGCAGATCGGGGGCAGGAGATGAGCAGTTCTTC. This translates into CASRSGAGDEQFF.

The V and J genes are TRBV7-9 and TRBJ1-6, with 7 bases lining up with TRBD1. There are 14 residues in the CDR3. V was pared by 3 bases and J by 10 bases, with 6 bases of the junction left unmatched. CDR1 is SEHNR, CDR2 FQNEAQ, per germline (reference sequence). CDR3 bases: TGTGCCAGCAGCTTCCAGGGGGGACGATCACCCCTCCACTTT. Amino acid sequence: CASSFQGGRSPLHF.

The chain recombines TRBV12-3 or TRBV12-4 with TRBJ1-1; D gene ambiguous. The CDR3 sequence is 14 residues long. With 7 bases removed from V and 2 bases from J, the gap between germline ends came to 14 bases. CDR3: CASNHPGLNTEAFF. The CDR3 DNA is TGTGCCAGCAACCACCCGGGCCTTAACACTGAAGCTTTCTTT.

This clonotype occurred a few times. J is TRBJ2-1 and V is TRBV30; no firm D call. V was shortened by 2 bases and J by 7 bases, with 18 bases between the two germline ends. Germline V gene sequence: CDR1 GTSNPN, CDR2 SVGIG (reference sequence). This CDR3 comprises 15 residues. The DNA for the CDR3 is TGTGCCTGGAGTATTCCGGGCCCAAACCAGAATGAGCAGTTCTTC. Translated, it gives CAWSIPGPNQNEQFF.

This clonotype was detected many times. A read error is possible here, since a much larger clone lies one base away. The V and J genes are TRBV20-1 and TRBJ2-1; no clear D gene. V shed 5 bases and J shed 9 bases, with 5 bases lying between them. This CDR3 has 9 residues. Germline assignment: CDR1 DFQATT and CDR2 SNEGSKA (reference sequence). For the CDR3, the DNA is TGCAGTGCTGGGGTTGAGCAGTTCTTC. Translating gives CSAGVEQFF.